The 11 T cell receptor beta chains below were found in one sample sequenced in a study of blood T cell repertoires in COVID-19. Repertoires were generated with immunoSEQ multiplex PCR, while TCRdb's copy carries only in-frame clones and drops some. The data contain about 210,000 clones, roughly 85% of them seen just once; the ten biggest clones take up 2% to 3%. The source material was peripheral blood. These TCRs come from a woman in her thirties or forties with active or convalescent COVID-19.

The chain combines TRBV18 with TRBJ1-4; 9 positions agree with TRBD1. Germline assignment: CDR1 KGHSH and CDR2 LQKENI. V was pared by 4 bases and J by 5 bases, with 2 bases of the junction left unmatched. CDR3 length equals 14 residues. CDR3 sequence reads: CASSRQGENEKLFF. CDR3 bases: TGTGCCAGCTCACGACAGGGGGAGAATGAAAAACTGTTTTTT. Full variable domain (rest looked up from reference TRBV18 and TRBJ1-4): NAGVMQNPRHLVRRRGQEARLRCSPMKGHSHVYWYRQLPEEGLKFMVYLQKENIIDESGMPKERFSAEFPKEGPSILRIQQVVRGDSAAYFCASSRQGENEKLFFGSGTQLSVL.

CDR3: CASSPGLARSGANVLTF. Written as DNA, the CDR3 is TGCGCCAGCAGCCCGGGACTAGCCCGCTCTGGGGCCAACGTCCTGACTTTC. This chain uses TRBV4-1 with TRBJ2-6; the match to TRBD2 covers 9 bases. Germline assignment: CDR1 MGHRA and CDR2 YSYEKL. The CDR3 runs to 17 residues. With 4 bases clipped from V and 0 bases from J, the junction kept 4 bases outside the gene matches.

The J gene is TRBJ1-2, the V gene TRBV7-2; D possibly corresponds to TRBD1 (6 bases). There are 15 residues in the CDR3. The germline V gene has CDR1 SGHTA and CDR2 FQGNSA. Trimming stripped 4 bases from V and 0 bases from J, with 12 bases between. CDR3 bases: TGTGCCAGCAGCTCACAGGGTCCAGCTAACTATGGCTACACCTTC. It translates to CASSSQGPANYGYTF.

The chain is built from TRBV4-3 and TRBJ1-2, with D possibly being TRBD1 (6 bases). The V gene's germline CDR1 is LGHNA and CDR2 YSLEER. With 4 bases removed from V and 0 bases from J, the gap between germline ends came to 15 bases. The length of the CDR3 is 16 residues. CDR3 residues: CASSPGQTWANYGYTF. CDR3 bases: TGCGCCAGCAGCCCAGGACAGACCTGGGCTAACTATGGCTACACCTTC.

This clone was detected only once. V usage is TRBV7-2 and J usage is TRBJ1-3, with 8 nucleotides matching TRBD1. The CDR3 has 13 residues. Looked up from germline, CDR1 is SGHTA and CDR2 is FQGNSA. V lost 4 bases, J lost 6 bases, and 2 bases stayed unmatched. This CDR3 reads CASSWGQANTIYF. The CDR3 DNA sequence: TGTGCCAGCAGCTGGGGACAGGCAAACACCATATATTTT.

The chain employs TRBV27 and TRBJ2-7; 11 nucleotides match TRBD2. Germline V CDR1 and CDR2: MNHEY, SMNVEV (reference sequence). Losses at the gene ends were 5 bases for V and 4 bases for J; bases not matched to a gene: 10. The CDR3 spans 16 residues. The CDR3 sequence is CASSRSTSGSIYEQYF. The DNA for the CDR3 is TGTGCCAGCAGTCGCAGCACTAGCGGGAGCATATACGAGCAGTACTTC.

This clone was observed many times. This chain links TRBV7-9 with TRBJ1-1; D remains ambiguous. CDR1 and CDR2 from the germline V gene are SEHNR and FQNEAQ (reference sequence). Trimming shortened V by 3 bases and J by 6 bases, and 8 bases separated the two germline ends. This CDR3 comprises 12 residues. Here the CDR3 reads CASSFSGAEAFF. The CDR3 DNA sequence: TGTGCCAGCAGCTTTTCCGGGGCTGAAGCTTTCTTT.

This clone was found once. V gene TRBV28 combines with J gene TRBJ1-5; 8 bases are a match to TRBD1. There are 15 residues in the CDR3. Germline V gives CDR1 MDHEN, CDR2 SYDVKM. After removal of 6 bases from V and 3 bases from J, the junction contained 7 bases not matched to a gene. The CDR3 region has the DNA TGTGCCAGCAGGCTCGGGGACAGGTACAATCAGCCCCAGCATTTT. This codes for CASRLGDRYNQPQHF.

This clone turned up a few times. The chain uses TRBV18 and TRBJ1-4; no clear D. Trimming removed 2 bases from V and 8 bases from J, with 12 bases in between. The CDR3 has 14 residues. CDR1 and CDR2 (germline): KGHSH, LQKENI. The CDR3 loop is CASSPASEREKLFF. CDR3 nucleotides: TGTGCCAGCTCACCAGCAAGTGAGAGGGAAAAACTGTTTTTT.

The chain couples TRBV11-2 to TRBJ1-2, with D possibly being TRBD1 (6 bases). V lost 2 bases, J lost 3 bases, and 22 bases lay in between. CDR1 is SGHAT and CDR2 is FQNNGV in the germline V gene. CDR3 length: 18 amino acids. CDR3 DNA sequence: TGTGCCAGCAGCTTATTCCTATCCCCACAGGGTTTTGACTATGGCTACACCTTC. Translating it yields CASSLFLSPQGFDYGYTF.

The CDR3 protein is CASSQRTGWGTEAFF. The CDR3 DNA sequence: TGTGCCAGCAGCCAACGGACAGGGTGGGGCACTGAAGCTTTCTTT. The chain recombines TRBV9 with TRBJ1-1, with 8 nucleotides matching TRBD1. The CDR3 totals 15 residues. Losses at the gene ends were 4 bases for V and 4 bases for J; bases not matched to a gene: 9. From germline, CDR1 is SGDLS and CDR2 YYNGEE.